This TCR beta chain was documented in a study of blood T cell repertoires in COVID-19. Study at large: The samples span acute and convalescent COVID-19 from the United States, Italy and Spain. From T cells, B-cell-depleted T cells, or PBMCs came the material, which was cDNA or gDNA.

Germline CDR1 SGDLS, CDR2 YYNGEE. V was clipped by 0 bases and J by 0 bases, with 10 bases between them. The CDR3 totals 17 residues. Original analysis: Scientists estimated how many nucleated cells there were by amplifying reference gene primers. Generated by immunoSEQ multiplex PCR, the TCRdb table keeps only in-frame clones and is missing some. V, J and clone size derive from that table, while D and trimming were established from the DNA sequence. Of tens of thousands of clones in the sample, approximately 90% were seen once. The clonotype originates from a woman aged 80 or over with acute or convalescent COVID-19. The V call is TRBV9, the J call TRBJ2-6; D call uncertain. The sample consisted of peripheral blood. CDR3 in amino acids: CASSVATQSSGANVLTF. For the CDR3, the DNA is TGTGCCAGCAGCGTAGCCACACAGAGCTCTGGGGCCAACGTCCTGACTTTC.